The rows below give T cell receptor beta chains drawn from one sample of a study of CD8+CD57+ T cells in acquired aplastic anemia. TCRdb passed the reads through MiXCR, listing each CDR3 protein once. This sample yields about 40,000 distinct CDR3 sequences, of which about 63% are seen a single time; 50% to 65% belongs to the top ten. Source material: sorted CD4+, CD8+, or CD8+CD57+ T cells (not recorded which) from PBMCs. The receptors shown here come from a human donor with aplastic anemia. Each CDR3 is given with its conserved first and last residue. D genes are given only for firm matches. Size is stated for part of the rows, as once, few or many counts, or as a class when the clone is expanded.

V: TRBV5-1; size: many; D: NA; J: TRBJ1-1; CDR3: CASSLAGTVNTEAFF; DNA: TGCGCCAGCAGCTTGGCGGGCACGGTGAACACTGAAGCTTTCTTT
V: TRBV28; size: many; D: NA; J: TRBJ1-2; CDR3: CASSLGTDYYGYTF; DNA: TGTGCCAGCAGTTTGGGAACGGACTACTATGGCTACACCTTC
V: TRBV19; size: once; D: NA; J: TRBJ2-7; CDR3: CASSITGPYEQYF; DNA: TGTGCCAGTAGTATTACAGGGCCCTACGAGCAGTACTTC
V: TRBV19; size: many; D: NA; J: TRBJ1-1; CDR3: CASRNGRAFF; DNA: TGTGCCAGTAGGAACGGTCGAGCTTTCTTT
V: TRBV9; size: NA; D: NA; J: TRBJ2-1; CDR3: CASSVVGGPYNEQFF; DNA: TGTGCCAGCAGCGTAGTTGGGGGGCCCTACAATGAGCAGTTCTTC
V: TRBV10-3; size: NA; D: NA; J: TRBJ2-5; CDR3: CAISDLTRRDQETQYF; DNA: TGTGCCATCAGTGACCTGACTAGGCGGGACCAAGAGACCCAGTACTTC
V: TRBV12-3/TRBV12-4; size: NA; D: NA; J: TRBJ2-2; CDR3: CASSLGFGAPGAGELFF; DNA: TGTGCCAGCAGTTTAGGCTTCGGGGCCCCTGGGGCCGGGGAGCTGTTTTTT
V: TRBV7-2; size: few; D: NA; J: TRBJ2-7; CDR3: CASSLQGISGYEQYF; DNA: TGTGCCAGCAGCTTACAGGGAATAAGTGGCTACGAGCAGTACTTC
V: TRBV25-1; size: NA; D: NA; J: TRBJ2-7; CDR3: CASSESRTVYEQYF; DNA: TGTGCCAGCAGTGAATCACGGACAGTCTACGAGCAGTACTTC
V: TRBV20-1; size: NA; D: NA; J: TRBJ2-5; CDR3: CSASELQETQYF; DNA: TGCAGTGCTAGCGAGCTCCAAGAGACCCAGTACTTC
V: TRBV19; size: NA; D: NA; J: TRBJ1-1; CDR3: CATQAGEAFF; DNA: TGTGCCACCCAGGCGGGGGAAGCTTTCTTT
V: TRBV6-2/TRBV6-3; size: few; D: NA; J: TRBJ2-4; CDR3: CASSYGGSGVENIQYF; DNA: TGTGCCAGCAGTTACGGAGGGTCAGGGGTTGAAAACATTCAGTACTTC
V: TRBV2; size: medium-sized; D: TRBD1; J: TRBJ1-6; CDR3: CASYGTAVHGSPLHF; DNA: TGTGCCAGCTATGGGACAGCGGTTCATGGTTCACCCCTCCACTTT
V: TRBV20-1; size: few; D: NA; J: TRBJ2-1; CDR3: CSASSLSASYNEQFF; DNA: TGCAGTGCCAGCAGCCTCAGCGCATCCTACAATGAGCAGTTCTTC
V: TRBV24-1; size: NA; D: NA; J: TRBJ1-1; CDR3: CATSDTGKRAFF; DNA: TGTGCCACCAGTGATACAGGGAAGCGGGCTTTCTTT
V: TRBV2; size: NA; D: TRBD1; J: TRBJ1-2; CDR3: CASSLTGTNYGYTF; DNA: TGTGCCAGCAGTCTGACAGGGACTAACTATGGCTACACCTTC
V: TRBV10-3; size: NA; D: TRBD1; J: TRBJ2-7; CDR3: CAILRSPGQGERPYF; DNA: TGTGCCATCTTACGCTCCCCGGGACAGGGGGAACGACCGTACTTC
V: TRBV19; size: NA; D: NA; J: TRBJ2-6; CDR3: CASNGRTF; DNA: TGTGCCAGTAACGGACGGACTTTC
V: TRBV5-6; size: many; D: TRBD1; J: TRBJ2-7; CDR3: CASSFGTGVGEQYF; DNA: TGTGCCAGCAGCTTCGGGACAGGTGTTGGAGAGCAGTACTTC
V: TRBV19; size: NA; D: NA; J: TRBJ2-7; CDR3: CASSYAPGEQYF; DNA: TGTGCCAGTAGCTACGCGCCGGGTGAGCAGTACTTC
V: TRBV20-1; size: NA; D: NA; J: TRBJ1-5; CDR3: CSATDSHNQPQHF; DNA: TGCAGTGCTACGGACAGCCACAATCAGCCCCAGCATTTT
V: TRBV4-2; size: NA; D: TRBD1; J: TRBJ2-7; CDR3: CASSRDRGYEQYF; DNA: TGTGCCAGCAGCCGGGACAGGGGATACGAGCAGTACTTC
V: TRBV20-1; size: NA; D: NA; J: TRBJ1-5; CDR3: CSASSQANQPQHF; DNA: TGCAGTGCCAGCAGCCAGGCAAATCAGCCCCAGCATTTT
V: TRBV20-1; size: few; D: NA; J: TRBJ2-7; CDR3: CSAREGARDEQYF; DNA: TGCAGTGCTAGGGAAGGGGCGCGGGACGAGCAGTACTTC
V: TRBV29-1; size: NA; D: NA; J: TRBJ1-1; CDR3: CQVHTENTEAFF; DNA: TGCCAGGTCCACACAGAAAACACTGAAGCTTTCTTT
V: TRBV9; size: few; D: NA; J: TRBJ1-6; CDR3: CASSVEDYPISPLHF; DNA: TGTGCCAGCAGCGTAGAGGACTACCCGATTTCACCCCTCCACTTT
V: TRBV7-2; size: many; D: NA; J: TRBJ2-7; CDR3: CASSLATGIVVGEQYF; DNA: TGTGCCAGCAGCTTAGCGACAGGTATTGTGGTTGGCGAGCAGTACTTC
V: TRBV19; size: NA; D: NA; J: TRBJ1-4; CDR3: CASLERVNEKLFF; DNA: TGTGCCAGTCTGGAACGGGTTAATGAAAAACTGTTTTTT
V: TRBV19; size: NA; D: TRBD1; J: TRBJ1-2; CDR3: CASNAGRQGYGCTF; DNA: TGTGCCAGTAATGCGGGGAGACAGGGCTATGGCTGCACCTTC